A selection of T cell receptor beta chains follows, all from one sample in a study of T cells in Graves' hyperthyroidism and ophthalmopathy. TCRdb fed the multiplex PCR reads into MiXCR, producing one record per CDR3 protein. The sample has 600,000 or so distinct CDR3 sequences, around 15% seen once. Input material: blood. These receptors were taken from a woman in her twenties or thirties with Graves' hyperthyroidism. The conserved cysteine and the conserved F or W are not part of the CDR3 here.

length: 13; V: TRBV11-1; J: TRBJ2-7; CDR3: ASSSLAGATYEQY
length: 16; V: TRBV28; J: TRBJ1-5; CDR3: ASSLSRQGLLRRQPQH
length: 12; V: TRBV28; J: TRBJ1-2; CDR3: ASSLSEGGRGYT
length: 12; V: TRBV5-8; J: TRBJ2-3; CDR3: ASSPQTGTDTQY
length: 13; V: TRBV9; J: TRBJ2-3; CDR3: ASSARDYTTDTQY
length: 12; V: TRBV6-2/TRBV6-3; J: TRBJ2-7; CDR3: AIALAGGPYEQY
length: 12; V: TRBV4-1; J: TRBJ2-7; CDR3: ASSQADSSYEQY
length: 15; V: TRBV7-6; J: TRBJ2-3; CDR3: ASSLVWTSEGTDTQY
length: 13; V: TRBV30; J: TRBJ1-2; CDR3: ASAPGTYTNYGYT
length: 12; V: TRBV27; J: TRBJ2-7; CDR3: ASSFLAGVREQY
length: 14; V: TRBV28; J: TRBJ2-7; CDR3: ASSHIAGTGDYEQY
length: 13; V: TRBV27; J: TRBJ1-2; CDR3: ASSQPGQGRGGYT
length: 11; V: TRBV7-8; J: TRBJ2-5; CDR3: ASTPSTVETQY
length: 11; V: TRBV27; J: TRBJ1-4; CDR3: ASSLGWGEKLF
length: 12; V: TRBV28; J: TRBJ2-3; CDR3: ASSPGQNTDTQY
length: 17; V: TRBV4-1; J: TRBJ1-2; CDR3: ASSRVIRTTVDGNYGYT
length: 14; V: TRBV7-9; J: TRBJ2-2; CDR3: ASSIRAYRGTGELF
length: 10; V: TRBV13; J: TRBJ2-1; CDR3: ASSILEGEQF
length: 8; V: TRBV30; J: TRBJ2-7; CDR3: AWSGAEQY
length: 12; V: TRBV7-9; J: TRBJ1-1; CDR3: ASSSSTDYTEAF
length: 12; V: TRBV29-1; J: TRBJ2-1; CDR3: SVVGPKGTFEQF
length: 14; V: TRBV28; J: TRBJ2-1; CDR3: ASSSFSPRRYNEQF
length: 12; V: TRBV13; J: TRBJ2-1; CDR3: ASSARVAWDEQF
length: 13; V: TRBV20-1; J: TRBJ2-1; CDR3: SAPVGQTSYNEQF
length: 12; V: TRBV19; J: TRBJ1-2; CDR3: ASIVPGQDYGYT
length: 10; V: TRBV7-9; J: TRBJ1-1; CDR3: ASSNKGTEAF
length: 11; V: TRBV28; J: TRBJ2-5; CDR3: ASSPDVQQTQY
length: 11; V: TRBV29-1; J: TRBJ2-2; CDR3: SVPGPNTGELF
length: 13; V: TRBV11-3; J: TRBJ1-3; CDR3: ASKVQGSSGNTIY
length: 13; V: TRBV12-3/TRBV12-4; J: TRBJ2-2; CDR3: ASNPTGPNTGELF
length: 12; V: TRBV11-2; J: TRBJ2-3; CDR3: ASSLTRIGDTQY
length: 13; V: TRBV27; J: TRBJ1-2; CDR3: ASSLGRTHNYGYT
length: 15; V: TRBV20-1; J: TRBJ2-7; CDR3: SAPGTSGRAEAIEQY
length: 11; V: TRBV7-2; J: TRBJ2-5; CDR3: ASSSSGVETQY
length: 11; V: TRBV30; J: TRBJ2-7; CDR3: AWSSSGKFEQY
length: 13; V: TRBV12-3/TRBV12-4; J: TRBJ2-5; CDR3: ASSSSQGAQETQY
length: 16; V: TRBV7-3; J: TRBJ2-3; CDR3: ASSPSPLLLAGTDTQY
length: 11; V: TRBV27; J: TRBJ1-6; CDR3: ASSPNRGSPLH
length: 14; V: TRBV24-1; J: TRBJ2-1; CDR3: ATSDTGTSVYNEQF
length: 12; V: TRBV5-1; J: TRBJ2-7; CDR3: ASMLGQSSYEQY
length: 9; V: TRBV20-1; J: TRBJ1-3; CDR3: SARMGDTIY
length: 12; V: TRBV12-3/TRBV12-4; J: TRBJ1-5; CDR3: ASSPNRGSQPQH
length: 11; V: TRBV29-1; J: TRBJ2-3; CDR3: SVVGVRTDTQY
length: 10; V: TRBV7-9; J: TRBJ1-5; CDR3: ASSLEQAAQH
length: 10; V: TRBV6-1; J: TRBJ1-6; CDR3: ATNDRNSPLH
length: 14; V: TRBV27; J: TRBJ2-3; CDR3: ASKLVSGASGDTQY
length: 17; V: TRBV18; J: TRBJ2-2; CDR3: ASSRTFSSSTSNTGELF
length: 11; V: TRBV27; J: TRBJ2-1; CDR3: ASSKAEYNEQF
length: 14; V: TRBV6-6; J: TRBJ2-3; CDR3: ASSYSLWGSTDTQY
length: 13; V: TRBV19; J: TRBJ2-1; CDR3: ASKGGQGLNNEQF
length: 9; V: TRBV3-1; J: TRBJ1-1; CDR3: ASSQAREAF
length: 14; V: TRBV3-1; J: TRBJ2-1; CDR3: ASSQDLTLSYNEQF
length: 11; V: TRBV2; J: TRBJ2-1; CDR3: ASSGGQWNEQF
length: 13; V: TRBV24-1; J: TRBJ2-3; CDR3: ATSDQGRSPDTQY
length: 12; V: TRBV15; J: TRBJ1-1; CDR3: ATSRDKGSTEAF
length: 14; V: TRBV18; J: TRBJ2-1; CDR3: ASSSPRGGVYNEQF
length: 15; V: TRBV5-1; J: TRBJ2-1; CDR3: ASSPEGVTVSYNEQF
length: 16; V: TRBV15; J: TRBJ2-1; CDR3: ATSREPGGDQRYNEQF